This TCR beta chain was identified during a study of shared clonotypes between healthy human individuals. The study's findings and limits: About 5% of naive CD4 clonotypes were common to a few donors. The represented genetic and exposure-history diversity was limited by the small number of donors.

Details on this clone: Its antigen is currently unknown.

Generated by immunoSEQ multiplex PCR, the TCRdb table keeps only in-frame clones and is missing some. The sample consists of nearly 1,000,000 clones, roughly 72% of them appearing once. The CDR3 consists of 14 residues. Looked up from germline, CDR1 is SGHTA and CDR2 is FQGNSA. Between the trimmed V and J ends, which lost 1 base and 3 bases, there was a span of 9 bases. The TCR originated in a man between 18 and 29 years old in good health. The specimen sequenced was memory CD4+ T cells sorted from blood. Subset of the sample: CD45RA-negative fraction. The chain joins TRBV7-2 to TRBJ1-1; a possible D gene is TRBD1 (5 bases). The CDR3 region has the DNA TGTGCCAGCAGCTTAGTTGGGGGGGACACTGAAGCTTTCTTT. Translation: CASSLVGGDTEAFF.